The 28 T cell receptor beta chains below were found in one sample sequenced in a study of cytomegalovirus exposure and HLA in healthy donors. It was with 60 Vbeta and 13 Jbeta primers that the PCR ran. Here immunoSEQ multiplex PCR was the method, and the copy in TCRdb shows in-frame clones only, minus some. Across roughly 50,000 clones, the top ten clones capture 6.1% of the sample. The sequencing sample was made of PBMCs. The receptors originated from a male donor in good health and CMV-seropositive.

The chain joins TRBV6-4 to TRBJ1-6, with 10 bases identical to TRBD1. The junction had 5 bases not matched to a gene; V was cut back by 3 bases and J by 9 bases. This CDR3 has 15 amino acids. Germline V CDR1 and CDR2: MRHNA, SNTAGT. Here the CDR3 reads CASSETGGATSPLHF. DNA of the CDR3: TGTGCCAGCAGTGAGACAGGGGGCGCGACTTCACCCCTCCACTTT.

The chain links TRBV7-9 to TRBJ2-3, with TRBD1 identical over 7 bases. After removal of 2 bases from V and 2 bases from J, the junction contained 4 bases not matched to a gene. The CDR3 extends over 15 amino acids. Per the germline V gene, CDR1 is SEHNR and CDR2 is FQNEAQ (reference sequence). The CDR3 here is CASSLQGVHTDTQYF. The CDR3 DNA follows: TGTGCCAGCAGCTTACAGGGGGTGCACACAGATACGCAGTATTTT.

This CDR3 reads CASRDSNSPLHF. In nucleotides, the CDR3 is TGTGCCAGCAGGGACTCCAATTCACCCCTCCACTTT. The chain links TRBV6-1 to TRBJ1-6; D remains unclear. Trimming cost V 6 bases and J 7 bases, with 7 bases left between them. Germline loops: CDR1 MNHNS, CDR2 SASEGT. The CDR3 contains 12 residues.

The rearrangement links TRBV27 to TRBJ2-5, with 9 bases aligning to TRBD2. Germline V gene sequence: CDR1 MNHEY, CDR2 SMNVEV (reference sequence). With 5 bases clipped from V and 5 bases from J, the junction kept 12 bases outside the gene matches. The CDR3 extends over 16 amino acids. CDR3 residues: CASSPKWRGGLETQYF. Written as DNA, the CDR3 is TGTGCCAGCAGTCCCAAGTGGCGGGGGGGCCTTGAGACCCAGTACTTC.

J is TRBJ1-1 and V is TRBV7-3; D unclear. V lost 3 bases to trimming and J lost 2 bases, with 7 bases between them. This CDR3 spans 13 amino acids. Germline V CDR1 and CDR2: SGHTA, FQGTGA. CDR3 residues: CASSLGRNTEAFF. The CDR3, as DNA: TGTGCCAGCAGCTTGGGCAGAAACACTGAAGCTTTCTTT.

The CDR3 here is CASSQPYDGSNEQFF. CDR3 in DNA: TGTGCCAGCAGTCAACCCTATGACGGGAGCAATGAGCAGTTCTTC. The V and J genes are TRBV4-2 and TRBJ2-1, with D tentatively TRBD2 (6 bases). The CDR3 runs to 15 residues. Looked up from germline, CDR1 is LGHNA and CDR2 is YNFKEQ. V shed 6 bases and J shed 6 bases, with 18 bases lying between them.

The genes are TRBV11-3 and TRBJ2-7; D is ambiguous. V gave up 0 bases and J gave up 0 bases, with 3 bases separating them. This CDR3 region has 13 residues. The germline V gene encodes CDR1 SGHNT and CDR2 YENEEA. This chain's CDR3 is CASSLDSSYEQYF. As DNA, the CDR3 is TGTGCCAGCAGCTTAGACAGCTCCTACGAGCAGTACTTC.

This sequence joins TRBV29-1 and TRBJ1-2, with D perhaps TRBD1 (5 bases). This CDR3 is 14 amino acids long. Trimming removed 3 bases from V and 0 bases from J, with 11 bases in between. Germline-derived CDR1 and CDR2 are SQVTM and ANQGSEA. The CDR3 here is CSVEPRVANYGYTF. CDR3 nucleotide sequence: TGCAGCGTTGAGCCCAGGGTAGCTAACTATGGCTACACCTTC.

This chain joins TRBV4-1 and TRBJ2-2; D gene uncertain. Germline CDR1 and CDR2: MGHRA and YSYEKL. This CDR3 has 14 residues. V was shortened by 0 bases and J by 6 bases, with 8 bases between the two germline ends. Here the CDR3 DNA reads TGCGCCAGCAGCCAAGATCGGCAGGCCGGGGAGCTGTTTTTT. This encodes CASSQDRQAGELFF.

The chain recombines TRBV10-2 with TRBJ2-7; 7 bases are a match to TRBD1. This CDR3 has 14 amino acids. Trimming at V came to 6 bases and at J to 1 base, leaving 6 bases not matched to a gene. From germline, CDR1 is WSHSY and CDR2 SAAADI. The CDR3: CASSGDSSSYEQYF. The CDR3 DNA reads TGCGCCAGCAGCGGGGACAGCTCTTCCTACGAGCAGTACTTC.

The rearrangement joins TRBV5-1 to TRBJ1-1; 7 nucleotides line up with TRBD1. There are 15 residues in the CDR3. J gave up 7 bases and V 4 bases, and 13 bases lay outside the gene matches. CDR1 and CDR2 from the germline V gene are SGHRS and YFSETQ. The CDR3 DNA sequence: TGCGCCAGCAGCCCGTTGACAGGGAAAGAGGTTGAAGCTTTCTTT. Its protein is CASSPLTGKEVEAFF.

The chain employs TRBV7-9 and TRBJ1-4; TRBD1 is a possible D gene (5 bases). Trimming left V 1 base short and J 5 bases short, with 11 bases between. The CDR3 is made up of 15 amino acids. CDR1 is SEHNR, CDR2 FQNEAQ, per germline (reference sequence). In nucleotides, the CDR3 is TGTGCCAGCAGCTTAGTTTCCGGGGGAAATGAAAAACTGTTTTTT. Translating it yields CASSLVSGGNEKLFF.

The rearrangement uses TRBV10-3 and TRBJ2-5; 9 bases line up with TRBD1. The J call may be in error: the DNA end matches TRBJ2-7 better. The germline V gene encodes CDR1 ENHRY and CDR2 SYGVKD. This CDR3 is built from 15 residues. The CDR3 sequence is CAISESQDRGHEQYF. The CDR3 DNA reads as TGTGCCATCAGTGAGTCGCAGGACAGGGGCCACGAGCAGTACTTC.

The rearrangement joins TRBV18 to TRBJ2-2; a possible D gene is TRBD2 (5 bases). Germline V CDR1 and CDR2: KGHSH, LQKENI. V was trimmed by 2 bases and J by 7 bases, leaving 8 bases between them. The length of the CDR3 is 13 residues. The CDR3 DNA is TGTGCCAGCTCACCAGCCGGGGTCGGGGAGCTGTTTTTT. Translating it yields CASSPAGVGELFF.

The J gene is TRBJ2-2, the V gene TRBV4-1; 10 nucleotides line up with TRBD2. The CDR3 consists of 17 residues. Germline V gene sequence: CDR1 MGHRA, CDR2 YSYEKL. The ends lost 4 bases at V and 5 bases at J; junction bases unmatched: 10. CDR3: CASSPGLAGVETGELFF. CDR3 in DNA: TGCGCCAGCAGCCCAGGCCTAGCGGGGGTTGAAACCGGGGAGCTGTTTTTT.

The chain combines TRBV5-5 with TRBJ2-3, with TRBD1 matching 10 bases. CDR1 and CDR2 from the germline V gene are SGHKS and YYEKEE (reference sequence). Trimming removed 7 bases from V and 3 bases from J; junction bases left unmatched: 8. CDR3 length: 15 amino acids. The CDR3 protein is CASGPGQGITDTQYF. The CDR3, as DNA: TGTGCCAGCGGCCCGGGACAGGGGATTACAGATACGCAGTATTTT.

The CDR3 region is CASSATSGTTDTQYF. CDR3 nucleotides: TGTGCCAGCAGTGCGACTAGCGGGACCACAGATACGCAGTATTTT. The chain links TRBV2 to TRBJ2-3; 11 bases align to TRBD2. The CDR3 covers 15 residues. Looked up from germline, CDR1 is SNHLY and CDR2 is FYNNEI. V lost 4 bases and J lost 2; bases outside the gene matches: 2.

The chain uses TRBV5-4 and TRBJ2-6, with no clear D. Germline V gives CDR1 SGHNT, CDR2 YYREEE (reference sequence). This CDR3 spans 16 amino acids. V was cut by 0 bases and J by 0 bases, with 7 bases left in between. The CDR3 loop is CASSLDIDSGANVLTF. The CDR3, as DNA: TGTGCCAGCAGCTTGGACATTGACTCTGGGGCCAACGTCCTGACTTTC.

This chain connects TRBV7-7 to TRBJ1-3; D gene uncertain. This CDR3 spans 15 amino acids. V lost 5 bases, J lost 4 bases, and 15 bases lay in between. Germline loops: CDR1 SSHAT, CDR2 FNYEAQ (reference sequence). The CDR3 protein is CASSQARGSGNTIYF. In DNA form, the CDR3 reads TGTGCCAGCAGCCAAGCCCGAGGGTCCGGAAACACCATATATTTT.

CDR3 loop: CASILGGTEAFF. CDR3 in DNA: TGTGCCAGCATCTTGGGAGGAACTGAAGCTTTCTTT. J is TRBJ1-1 and V is TRBV6-6; D unclear. CDR1 and CDR2 (germline): MNHNY, SVGAGI (reference sequence). The CDR3 spans 12 residues. V shed 7 bases and J shed 5 bases, with 11 bases lying between them.

The genes are TRBV7-9 and TRBJ1-6, with D possibly matching TRBD1 (5 bases). The CDR3 has 13 amino acids. Deletions cut 8 bases from V and 11 bases from J, with 16 bases between. Germline values: CDR1 SEHNR, CDR2 FQNEAQ (reference sequence). This CDR3 is CASLREGRTPLHF. CDR3 nucleotide sequence: TGTGCCAGCCTCCGGGAGGGGCGGACACCCCTCCACTTT.

V gene TRBV9 combines with J gene TRBJ1-4; 9 bases fit TRBD1. The CDR3 totals 16 residues. The V gene's germline CDR1 is SGDLS and CDR2 YYNGEE. Losses at the gene ends were 2 bases for V and 8 bases for J; bases not matched to a gene: 10. The CDR3 reads CASSVGQGGVGEKLFF. The CDR3 DNA reads as TGTGCCAGCAGCGTGGGACAGGGAGGGGTTGGGGAAAAACTGTTTTTT.

The chain has TRBV30 and TRBJ1-5; 8 nucleotides agree with TRBD1. Germline CDR1 GTSNPN, CDR2 SVGIG (reference sequence). Trimming cost V 2 bases and J 3 bases; bases outside gene matches: 3. The CDR3 is 14 amino acids. The CDR3 DNA sequence: TGTGCCTGGAGTACAGGGGGTAACAATCAGCCCCAGCATTTT. It codes for CAWSTGGNNQPQHF. Combining the CDR3 with reference TRBV30 and TRBJ1-5 gives the whole variable domain SQTIHQWPATLVQPVGSPLSLECTVEGTSNPNLYWYRQAAGRGLQLLFYSVGIGQISSEVPQNLSASRPQDRQFILSSKKLLLSDSGFYLCAWSTGGNNQPQHFGDGTRLSIL.

This chain connects TRBV6-6 to TRBJ2-3, with D perhaps matching TRBD1 (6 bases). This CDR3 has 16 amino acids. CDR1 and CDR2 from the germline V gene are MNHNY and SVGAGI (reference sequence). V was trimmed by 0 bases and J by 6 bases, leaving 16 bases between them. For the CDR3, the DNA is TGTGCCAGCAGTTACTCGAAGGCCAGGGGAACCGATACGCAGTATTTT. Translating gives CASSYSKARGTDTQYF.

The rearrangement uses TRBV7-6 and TRBJ2-7, with D perhaps matching TRBD2 (6 bases). This CDR3 region has 14 residues. V shed 5 bases and J shed 3 bases, with 14 bases lying between them. CDR1 and CDR2 (germline): SGHVS, FNYEAQ. CDR3 nucleotides: TGTGCCAGCAGCCCCAGGCGGGACGGCTACGAGCAGTACTTC. Encoded protein: CASSPRRDGYEQYF.

V and J are TRBV2 and TRBJ2-5; D might be TRBD2 (7 bases). The germline V gene has CDR1 SNHLY and CDR2 FYNNEI. The CDR3 has 17 residues. V was pared by 5 bases and J by 5 bases, with 24 bases between. The CDR3 is CASSPPPGRAGAETQYF. CDR3 DNA sequence: TGTGCCAGCAGTCCCCCCCCGGGGCGGGCGGGGGCGGAGACCCAGTACTTC.

The chain joins TRBV2 to TRBJ1-1, with D tentatively TRBD1 (5 bases). The CDR3 runs 13 residues. V gave up 10 bases and J gave up 2 bases, with 14 bases separating them. Germline V gene data show CDR1 as SNHLY and CDR2 as FYNNEI. CDR3 loop: CATRGDFNTEAFF. The CDR3, as DNA: TGTGCCACGCGGGGGGATTTCAACACTGAAGCTTTCTTT.

This chain links TRBV7-8 with TRBJ2-5; D is unclear. The end of the DNA is better explained by TRBJ2-7, so the J call may be wrong. The CDR3 has 12 residues. Per the germline V gene, CDR1 is SGHVS and CDR2 is FQNEAQ. In nucleotides, the CDR3 is TGTGCCAGCAGCTTACAGGTCTACGAGCAGTACTTC. Protein product: CASSLQVYEQYF.